Sequencing of this TCR beta chain was carried out in a study of CD8 T cells in ankylosing spondylitis. General study points: As for the disease-linked clones, they showed a CD8+ phenotype and occurred at relatively low frequencies in peripheral blood. Reportedly, matched ankylosing spondylitis synovial fluid was significantly enriched for disease-linked clones. Both synovial fluid and blood in reactive arthritis had previously been reported to carry some motif variants. In ankylosing spondylitis blood, a motif of roughly eight highly homologous TCR beta variants appeared characteristic.

The CDR3 runs 15 residues. V lost 5 bases to trimming and J lost 0 bases, with 10 bases between them. Turning to this clonotype: Its matching antigen is unknown.

With molecular barcodes, quantitative 5'-RACE was used to make the TCR beta libraries. A single record per CDR3 protein comes from TCRdb applying MiXCR to the 5' RACE reads. Of roughly 700,000 distinct CDR3 sequences listed, around 20% are singletons. This receptor was obtained from a male donor with ankylosing spondylitis. Sequencing was done on a sample of blood, either unsorted or a sorted T cell fraction (not recorded which). The chain uses TRBV12-3 or TRBV12-4 and TRBJ2-2; D remains ambiguous. The CDR3 bases are TGTGCCAGCAGTCCGAGTGGACCGAACACCGGGGAGCTGTTTTTT. It encodes CASSPSGPNTGELFF.